Below are 21 T cell receptor beta chains sequenced from a single sample in a study of shared clonotypes between healthy human individuals. Here immunoSEQ multiplex PCR was the method, and the copy in TCRdb shows in-frame clones only, minus some. The sample lists millions of clones, about 92% occurring once. It was CD45RO-negative cells, positively selected for CCR7, that made up naive CD8 cells, with terminally differentiated effector memory CD45RA+ cells excluded. Sequencing was performed on naive CD8+ T cells from PBMCs. Receptor source: a man between 18 and 29 years old in good health. Some clones in this sample may be carry-over from other donors' samples.

This sequence joins TRBV30 and TRBJ1-5; D ambiguous. CDR3 length: 16 amino acids. V was clipped by 3 bases and J by 0 bases, with 15 bases between them. Germline V lookup: CDR1 GTSNPN, CDR2 SVGIG (reference sequence). CDR3 coding DNA: TGTGCCTGGAGAAAAGAGCCTTTGTATAGCAATCAGCCCCAGCATTTT. As protein: CAWRKEPLYSNQPQHF.

V and J are TRBV19 and TRBJ1-2; tentatively, D is TRBD1 (5 bases). From germline, CDR1 is LNHDA and CDR2 SQIVND (reference sequence). The V and J ends lost 6 bases and 13 bases respectively, with 24 bases between them. This CDR3 has 14 amino acids. This CDR3 reads CASRHRDSLSAGTF. CDR3 coding DNA: TGTGCCAGTAGACACCGGGACTCGCTATCCGCTGGCACCTTC.

This chain joins TRBV7-9 and TRBJ2-7; D could derive from TRBD1 or TRBD2 (5 bases each). The CDR3 extends over 15 amino acids. Germline CDR1 is SEHNR and CDR2 is FQNEAQ (reference sequence). V was trimmed by 3 bases and J by 3 bases, leaving 15 bases between them. CDR3 loop: CASSLSAGTNYEQYF. DNA of the CDR3: TGTGCCAGCAGCTTGTCGGCTGGGACCAACTACGAGCAGTACTTC. Based on the CDR3 plus reference TRBV7-9 and TRBJ2-7, the full variable domain is DTGVSQNPRHKITKRGQNVTFRCDPISEHNRLYWYRQTLGQGPEFLTYFQNEAQLEKSRLLSDRFSAERPKGSFSTLEIQRTEQGDSAMYLCASSLSAGTNYEQYFGPGTRLTVT.

There are a few counts of this clone. This sample includes further DNA sequences coding for the same CDR3. The chain couples TRBV28 to TRBJ1-1; perhaps TRBD1 as D (5 bases). Trimming took 5 bases from V and 1 from J, leaving 14 bases between them. This CDR3 has 15 residues. Germline-derived CDR1 and CDR2 are MDHEN and SYDVKM. The CDR3 coding sequence is TGTGCCAGCAGTCTCCGGGGGGGGACGAACACTGAAGCTTTCTTT. Protein product: CASSLRGGTNTEAFF.

This sequence joins TRBV4-1 and TRBJ2-2, with a tentative D call TRBD1 (5 bases). V was clipped by 0 bases and J by 5 bases, with 7 bases between them. This CDR3 spans 14 amino acids. Germline CDR1 MGHRA, CDR2 YSYEKL. The CDR3: CASSQDRQTGELFF. Here the CDR3 DNA reads TGCGCCAGCAGCCAAGATAGACAGACCGGGGAGCTGTTTTTT.

The rearrangement joins TRBV5-4 to TRBJ2-7; TRBD2 agrees at 12 bases. The CDR3 runs 16 residues. The V gene's germline CDR1 is SGHNT and CDR2 YYREEE (reference sequence). J was trimmed by 3 bases and V by 4 bases; bases with no gene match: 8. The CDR3 region is CASSPSLAGGHYEQYF. CDR3 nucleotides: TGTGCCAGCAGCCCCAGTCTAGCGGGAGGGCACTACGAGCAGTACTTC. The variable domain in full, completed from reference TRBV5-4 and TRBJ2-7, reads ETGVTQSPTHLIKTRGQQVTLRCSSQSGHNTVSWYQQALGQGPQFIFQYYREEENGRGNFPPRFSGLQFPNYSSELNVNALELDDSALYLCASSPSLAGGHYEQYFGPGTRLTVT.

This chain links TRBV11-3 with TRBJ2-7; unclear D gene. CDR1 and CDR2 (germline): SGHNT, YENEEA. The length of the CDR3 is 17 residues. Between the trimmed V and J ends, which lost 5 bases and 0 bases, there was a span of 20 bases. The CDR3 bases are TGTGCCAGCAGCCGTTGGGGTGTTCCCATTAGCTCCTACGAGCAGTACTTC. This codes for CASSRWGVPISSYEQYF.

This clone was observed a single time. V gene TRBV15 combines with J gene TRBJ2-3; the D gene is possibly TRBD1 (5 bases). The germline CDR1 and CDR2 sequences are LNHNV and YYDKDF (reference sequence). The CDR3 has 15 residues. Deletions cut 1 base from V and 1 base from J, with 9 bases between. Written as DNA, the CDR3 is TGTGCCACCAGCAGAGGGCAGGGCCGCACAGATACGCAGTATTTT. Translated: CATSRGQGRTDTQYF.

This rearrangement joins TRBV27 to TRBJ2-2; possibly TRBD1 for D (5 bases). Germline V gives CDR1 MNHEY, CDR2 SMNVEV (reference sequence). Trimming removed 3 bases at V and 9 bases at J, with 8 bases between. The CDR3 sequence is 12 residues long. The CDR3 DNA sequence: TGTGCCAGCAGTTTTGCAGGGTGGGAGCTGTTTTTT. Amino acids: CASSFAGWELFF.

V is TRBV29-1 and J is TRBJ1-5, with 8 bases that match TRBD1. Trimming removed 6 bases from V and 3 bases from J; junction bases left unmatched: 16. This CDR3 spans 17 amino acids. Germline lookup yields CDR1 SQVTM and CDR2 ANQGSEA. Here the CDR3 DNA reads TGCAGCGTCCCCACTATTCCCGGGACAGGAGTCAATCAGCCCCAGCATTTT. This codes for CSVPTIPGTGVNQPQHF.

The V gene is TRBV28, the J gene TRBJ2-7; unclear D gene. Germline V gives CDR1 MDHEN, CDR2 SYDVKM. CDR3 length: 15 residues. The V and J ends lost 4 bases and 3 bases respectively, with 16 bases between them. The CDR3 bases are TGTGCCAGCAGTTCGTTCTCCGGGCTCCGCTACGAGCAGTACTTC. This gives the protein CASSSFSGLRYEQYF.

This chain uses TRBV18 with TRBJ2-1; 10 nucleotides agree with TRBD2. The germline V gene has CDR1 KGHSH and CDR2 LQKENI. This CDR3 is 18 amino acids long. J was trimmed by 0 bases and V by 2 bases; bases with no gene match: 7. The CDR3 coding sequence is TGTGCCAGCTCACCAAAGCGGGAGGGGGTTTACTCCTACAATGAGCAGTTCTTC. It is translated as CASSPKREGVYSYNEQFF.

The rearrangement links TRBV27 to TRBJ1-1; 8 nucleotides match TRBD1. V shed 0 bases, J shed 0 bases, and the junction held 3 bases outside the gene matches. The CDR3 extends over 16 amino acids. The germline V gene has CDR1 MNHEY and CDR2 SMNVEV (reference sequence). The CDR3 protein is CASSLSVDRVNTEAFF. In DNA, the CDR3 is TGTGCCAGCAGTTTATCGGTGGACAGGGTGAACACTGAAGCTTTCTTT.

The genes are TRBV27 and TRBJ1-1; the D gene is possibly TRBD1 (5 bases). V was cut by 3 bases and J by 0 bases, with 20 bases left in between. Germline V lookup: CDR1 MNHEY, CDR2 SMNVEV (reference sequence). This CDR3 is 18 amino acids long. The CDR3 region has the DNA TGTGCCAGCAGTTTCCGTTACCCAAGACAGATCATGAACACTGAAGCTTTCTTT. Amino acid sequence: CASSFRYPRQIMNTEAFF.

The chain recombines TRBV5-1 with TRBJ2-5, with TRBD1 as a possible D gene (6 bases). Trimming took 2 bases from V and 3 from J, leaving 11 bases between them. The CDR3 is 14 residues long. CDR1 SGHRS and CDR2 YFSETQ come from the germline V gene. DNA of the CDR3: TGCGCCAGCAGCTTTTCAGGGGAGAAAGAGACCCAGTACTTC. This translates into CASSFSGEKETQYF. Combining the CDR3 with reference TRBV5-1 and TRBJ2-5 gives the whole variable domain KAGVTQTPRYLIKTRGQQVTLSCSPISGHRSVSWYQQTPGQGLQFLFEYFSETQRNKGNFPGRFSGRQFSNSRSEMNVSTLELGDSALYLCASSFSGEKETQYFGPGTRLLVL.

V and J are TRBV27 and TRBJ2-7, with D tentatively TRBD2 (6 bases). The CDR3 is 14 amino acids. Germline lookup yields CDR1 MNHEY and CDR2 SMNVEV (reference sequence). V dropped 7 bases and J dropped 0 bases, with 13 bases sitting between them. CDR3 in DNA: TGTGCCAGCAAGCTAGGAGGGACCTCCTACGAGCAGTACTTC. This sequence encodes CASKLGGTSYEQYF.

The chain joins TRBV7-9 to TRBJ2-7; TRBD2 aligns across 8 bases. CDR3 length equals 16 residues. Trimming removed 5 bases from V and 0 bases from J; junction bases left unmatched: 9. Germline lookup yields CDR1 SEHNR and CDR2 FQNEAQ (reference sequence). DNA of the CDR3: TGTGCCAGCAGCCTAAAAGCGGGAGCGCCCTCCTACGAGCAGTACTTC. Amino acid sequence: CASSLKAGAPSYEQYF.

The CDR3 bases are TGTGCCAGCAGCTTAGCACCGGGACAGGGGGACAATGAGCAGTTCTTC. It yields the protein CASSLAPGQGDNEQFF. The chain links TRBV7-9 to TRBJ2-1; 11 bases fit TRBD1. CDR1 and CDR2 (germline): SEHNR, FQNEAQ (reference sequence). V shed 0 bases and J 5 bases; nucleotides not matched to a gene: 3. CDR3 length: 16 amino acids.

This clone has only one observation. The chain uses TRBV6-1 and TRBJ2-7, with 8 bases lining up with TRBD1. The V segment lost 0 bases and the J segment 0 bases; nucleotides outside the gene matches: 1. In germline, CDR1 is MNHNS, CDR2 SASEGT. This CDR3 region has 15 residues. The CDR3 sequence: CASSEADRVSYEQYF. Here the CDR3 DNA reads TGTGCCAGCAGTGAAGCGGACAGGGTCTCCTACGAGCAGTACTTC.

The V gene is TRBV28, the J gene TRBJ2-1, with a possible D match to TRBD2 (5 bases). The CDR3 loop spans 15 amino acids. The germline V gene encodes CDR1 MDHEN and CDR2 SYDVKM. V was trimmed by 7 bases and J by 0 bases, leaving 13 bases between them. The CDR3 DNA follows: TGTGCCAGCATAGCCGGGATAAGCTCCTACAATGAGCAGTTCTTC. It is translated as CASIAGISSYNEQFF. Drawing the rest from reference TRBV28 and TRBJ2-1, the complete variable domain is DVKVTQSSRYLVKRTGEKVFLECVQDMDHENMFWYRQDPGLGLRLIYFSYDVKMKEKGDIPEGYSVSREKKERFSLILESASTNQTSMYLCASIAGISSYNEQFFGPGTRLTVL.

This chain links TRBV27 with TRBJ2-4; 9 nucleotides line up with TRBD1. The V gene end was trimmed by 5 bases and the J gene end by 3 bases; junction bases not matched to a gene: 11. The CDR3 totals 17 residues. CDR1 is MNHEY, CDR2 SMNVEV, per germline (reference sequence). Here the CDR3 reads CASSALPGQGYKNIQYF. CDR3 bases: TGTGCCAGCAGTGCACTTCCGGGACAGGGTTACAAAAACATTCAGTACTTC.